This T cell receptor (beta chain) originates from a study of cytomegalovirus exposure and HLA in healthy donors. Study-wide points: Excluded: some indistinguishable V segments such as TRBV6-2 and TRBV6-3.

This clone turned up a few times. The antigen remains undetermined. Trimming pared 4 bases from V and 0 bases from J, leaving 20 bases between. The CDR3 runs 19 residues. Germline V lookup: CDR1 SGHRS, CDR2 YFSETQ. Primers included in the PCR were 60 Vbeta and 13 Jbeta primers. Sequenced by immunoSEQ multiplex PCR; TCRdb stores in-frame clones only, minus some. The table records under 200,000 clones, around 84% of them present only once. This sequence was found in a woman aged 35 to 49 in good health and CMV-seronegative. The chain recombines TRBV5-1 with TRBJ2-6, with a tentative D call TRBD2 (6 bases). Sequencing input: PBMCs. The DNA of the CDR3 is TGCGCCAGCAGCACCAACTTTGGGGGGAAGAGCTCTGGGGCCAACGTCCTGACTTTC. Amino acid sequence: CASSTNFGGKSSGANVLTF.